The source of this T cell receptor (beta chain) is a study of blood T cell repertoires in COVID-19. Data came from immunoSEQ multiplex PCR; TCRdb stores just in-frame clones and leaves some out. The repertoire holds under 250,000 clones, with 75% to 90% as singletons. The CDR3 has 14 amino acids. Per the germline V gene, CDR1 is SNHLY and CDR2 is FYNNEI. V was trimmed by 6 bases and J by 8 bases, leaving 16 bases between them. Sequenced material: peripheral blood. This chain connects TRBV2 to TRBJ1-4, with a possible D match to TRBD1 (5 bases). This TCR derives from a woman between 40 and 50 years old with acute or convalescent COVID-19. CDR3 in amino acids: CASSGTDAGEKLFF. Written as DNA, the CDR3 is TGTGCCAGCAGCGGGACGGACGCGGGGGAAAAACTGTTTTTT.